This TCR beta chain was sequenced in a study of T cell responses to AZD1222 COVID-19 vaccine. Sequencing was performed with immunoSEQ multiplex PCR; in TCRdb, only in-frame clones are kept and a portion is missing. Here the sample spans around 190,000 clones, about 86% being singletons. Comment on this clone: Its cognate antigen is unknown.

Whole-study results and caveats: Donor demographics were predominantly white British with a female majority; clonal diversity may be underestimated. Repertoire sampling happened only post peak T cell response. As reported, nearly half of all spike-specific TCRs target variant regions that are unmutated.

The sequencing used peripheral blood, collected 28 days after the second AZD1222 dose. This receptor was identified in an adult who received the AZD1222 COVID-19 vaccine.

The CDR3 sequence is CASSEIQGRSTQYF. DNA of the CDR3: TGTGCCAGCAGCGAAATCCAGGGCAGGAGTACGCAGTATTTT. This chain joins TRBV14 and TRBJ2-3, with a weak D call TRBD1 (5 bases). Trimming stripped 5 bases from V and 8 bases from J, with 17 bases between. Germline loops: CDR1 SGHDN, CDR2 FVKESK. The CDR3 length is 14 residues. Using reference TRBV14 and TRBJ2-3 for the parts outside the CDR3, the full variable domain is EAGVTQFPSHSVIEKGQTVTLRCDPISGHDNLYWYRRVMGKEIKFLLHFVKESKQDESGMPNNRFLAERTGGTYSTLKVQPAELEDSGVYFCASSEIQGRSTQYFGPGTRLTVL.